This TCR beta chain was profiled in a study of technical replicates of blood from a handful of donors. The trim removed 3 bases at V and 4 bases at J, leaving 8 bases unmatched. CDR1 and CDR2 (germline): MNHNY, SVGAGI (reference sequence). The CDR3 extends over 16 amino acids. Only in-frame clones appear in the TCRdb table, and some are missing; sequencing was by immunoSEQ multiplex PCR. The data contain roughly 81,000 clones, 70% to 90% of them singletons. The source is a human donor in good health. Some clones in this sample may be carry-over from other donors' samples. This chain links TRBV6-6 with TRBJ2-5, with TRBD2 matching 10 bases. The sequenced sample was PBMCs. The CDR3 region has the DNA TGTGCCAGCAGTTATTTCAAGGTAGCGGGAGGAGAGACCCAGTACTTC. Translating it yields CASSYFKVAGGETQYF.